A selection of T cell receptor beta chains follows, all from one sample in a study of T cells in Graves' hyperthyroidism and ophthalmopathy. Each CDR3 protein is one row after TCRdb ran MiXCR on the multiplex PCR reads. The table records around 350,000 distinct CDR3 sequences, about 20% of them present only once. The sample was blood. Receptor source: a woman aged 18-29 years with Graves' hyperthyroidism. Each CDR3 is given with its conserved first and last residue. Fields, in order: D gene, J gene, V gene, clone size, CDR3 DNA, CDR3 protein. The D gene is left open where the match is weak. Not all rows give a size; the values are once, few, many and, for expanded clones, a class.

. TRBJ1-2 TRBV28 few TGTGCCAGCAGTTTGCGCAGGGCGGGCTACACCTTC CASSLRRAGYTF
TRBD2 TRBJ2-5 TRBV5-6 many TGTGCCAGCAGATTGCGGGGGGGCCGGGAGACCCAGTACTTC CASRLRGGRETQYF
. TRBJ2-7 TRBV5-5 many TGTGCCAGCAGCGTAAACAGAGCCGAGCAGTACTTC CASSVNRAEQYF
. TRBJ2-5 TRBV12-5 . TGTGCTAGTGGTAAGGGGATGTCAGAGACCCAGTACTTC CASGKGMSETQYF
TRBD2 TRBJ2-2 TRBV7-8 many TGTGCCAGCAGCTTATCGACTAGCGGCCGCACCGGGGAGCTGTTTTTT CASSLSTSGRTGELFF
. TRBJ2-7 TRBV11-2 many TGTGCCAGCAGCGTCTTAGGCGGCGCTGGCGAGCAGTACTTC CASSVLGGAGEQYF
. TRBJ1-1 TRBV2 . TGTGCCAGCAGTGAAGTTCGGGAATCAGCTTTCTTT CASSEVRESAFF
TRBD1 TRBJ1-1 TRBV28 . TGTGCCAGCAGTTTATCCGGGACAGACACTGAAGCTTTCTTT CASSLSGTDTEAFF
. TRBJ1-1 TRBV10-3 many TGTGCCATCAGTGAGAGTCAGGGCGGTGAAGCTTTCTTT CAISESQGGEAFF
TRBD1 TRBJ1-1 TRBV7-8 many TGTGCCAGCAGCCCACGGACAGGAACACCTGAAGCTTTCTTT CASSPRTGTPEAFF
. TRBJ1-2 TRBV2 many TGTGCCAGCAGTGAAGTTTCCGGATCGGACACCTTC CASSEVSGSDTF
TRBD2 TRBJ2-2 TRBV19 . TGTGCCAGTAGCCGGGGACTAGCGGGGGACCAAACGACCGGGGAGCTGTTTTTT CASSRGLAGDQTTGELFF
TRBD1 TRBJ1-1 TRBV7-9 many TGTGCCAGCAGCTGGAGCGGGACAGGACGAGAAGCTTTCTTT CASSWSGTGREAFF
. TRBJ2-5 TRBV11-2 few TGTGCCAGCACCCTAGGTTGGACACCCGGCCGAGAGACCCAGTACTTC CASTLGWTPGRETQYF
. TRBJ2-5 TRBV7-3 . TGTGCCAGCAGCTGGGGCAGCAAAGAGACCCAGTACTTC CASSWGSKETQYF
TRBD1 TRBJ2-5 TRBV3-1 many TGTGCCAGCAGGGCACAGGGGCGCCAAGAGACCCAGTACTTC CASRAQGRQETQYF
. TRBJ1-1 TRBV24-1 many TGTGCCACCAGTGACTCAAGGGGTGCCACTGAAGCTTTCTTT CATSDSRGATEAFF